This paragraph covers one T cell receptor (beta chain) sequence. This sample is drawn from a study of blood T cell repertoires in COVID-19. Study as a whole: The study drew acute and convalescent COVID-19 samples from the United States, Italy and Spain. Sample material is recorded as cDNA or gDNA derived from T cells, B-cell-depleted T cells, or PBMCs.

In the authors' methods: Nucleated cell number was recorded as an estimate derived from reference gene primer amplification. The repertoire was sequenced with immunoSEQ multiplex PCR; TCRdb's copy has only in-frame clones and lacks some. V, J and clone size reflect that table, while D and trimming were determined from the DNA. Of roughly 250,000 clones detected, approximately 80% appear once; the ten largest clones hold around 7.2%. The length of the CDR3 is 19 residues. Germline CDR1 and CDR2: SGHDN and FVKESK. J lost 7 bases, V lost 4 bases, and 22 bases had no gene match. The rearrangement uses TRBV14 and TRBJ2-1, with 7 bases identical to TRBD2. The source is a woman aged 50 to 60 with acute or convalescent COVID-19. Sequencing was done on a sample of peripheral blood. CDR3 bases: TGTGCCAGCAGCCGGCGGGAGTATACCAGTAGGGAAATTAAAAATGAGCAGTTCTTC. Amino acids: CASSRREYTSREIKNEQFF. The variable domain in full, completed from reference TRBV14 and TRBJ2-1, reads EAGVTQFPSHSVIEKGQTVTLRCDPISGHDNLYWYRRVMGKEIKFLLHFVKESKQDESGMPNNRFLAERTGGTYSTLKVQPAELEDSGVYFCASSRREYTSREIKNEQFFGPGTRLTVL.